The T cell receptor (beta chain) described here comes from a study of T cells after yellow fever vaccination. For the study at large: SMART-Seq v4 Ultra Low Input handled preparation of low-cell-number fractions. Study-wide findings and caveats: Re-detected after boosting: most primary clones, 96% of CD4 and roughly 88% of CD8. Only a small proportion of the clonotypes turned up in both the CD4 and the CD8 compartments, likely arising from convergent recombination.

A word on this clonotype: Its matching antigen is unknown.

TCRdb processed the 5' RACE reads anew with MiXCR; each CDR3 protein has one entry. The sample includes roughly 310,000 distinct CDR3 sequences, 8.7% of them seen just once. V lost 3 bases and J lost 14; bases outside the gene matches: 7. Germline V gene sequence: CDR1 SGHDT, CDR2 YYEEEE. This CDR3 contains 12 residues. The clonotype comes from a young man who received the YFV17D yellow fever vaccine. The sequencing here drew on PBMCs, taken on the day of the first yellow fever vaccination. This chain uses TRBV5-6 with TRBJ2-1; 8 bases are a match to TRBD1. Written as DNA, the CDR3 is TGTGCCAGCAGCTGGACAGGGATGTCGGAGTTCTTC. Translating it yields CASSWTGMSEFF.